This T cell receptor (beta chain) came from a study of blood T cell repertoires in COVID-19. Study overall: Italy, Spain and the United States were the sources of the convalescent and acute COVID-19 samples. The cDNA or gDNA used as material had been derived from T cells, B-cell-depleted T cells, or PBMCs.

This CDR3 has 15 residues. CDR1 is LGHNA, CDR2 YSLEER, per germline. The ends were cut back, 1 base at V and 5 bases at J, with 14 bases in the middle. Original data processing: By means of reference gene primer amplification, nucleated cell counts were estimated. Clones were read by immunoSEQ multiplex PCR, and TCRdb kept only the in-frame ones, dropping some. V and J calls and clone size are those listed in that table; D and trimming were worked out from the DNA. This table holds 150,000 to 200,000 clones, 85% to 95% found once. Patients of the Seattle cohort, enrolled during active infection, were followed longitudinally.

The sample taken for sequencing was peripheral blood. The rearrangement links TRBV4-3 to TRBJ2-5; TRBD2 might be the D (5 bases). The source of this sequence is a woman aged 55-70 years with COVID-19, enrolled during active disease. CDR3 loop: CASSQVNLRGETQYF. CDR3 nucleotides: TGCGCCAGCAGCCAAGTAAATCTTCGAGGGGAGACCCAGTACTTC.